This is a list of T cell receptor beta chains from one sample in a study of cytomegalovirus exposure and HLA in healthy donors. Profiled with immunoSEQ multiplex PCR; TCRdb holds only in-frame clones, not every one. The table records about 120,000 clones, 75% to 80% of them present only once. The specimen sequenced was PBMCs. The source is a woman in her 40s in good health and CMV-seropositive. Both conserved end residues are part of each CDR3. The D gene is left open where the match is weak. Only part of the rows carry a size: once, few, many, or a class if the clone is expanded.

clone_size: NA
j_call: TRBJ1-1
v_call: TRBV29-1
d_call: NA
cdr3_length: 11
cdr3_aa: CSLLNRDITFF
cdr3_nt: TGCAGCCTCCTCAACAGGGACATAACTTTCTTT

clone_size: NA
j_call: TRBJ1-4
v_call: TRBV14
d_call: NA
cdr3_length: 12
cdr3_aa: CASSQEEGKLFF
cdr3_nt: TGTGCCAGCAGCCAGGAGGAGGGAAAACTGTTTTTT

clone_size: NA
j_call: TRBJ1-5
v_call: TRBV2
d_call: NA
cdr3_length: 12
cdr3_aa: CASSERGVAQHF
cdr3_nt: TGTGCCAGCAGTGAACGGGGAGTAGCCCAGCATTTT

clone_size: NA
j_call: TRBJ2-2
v_call: TRBV5-1
d_call: TRBD1
cdr3_length: 17
cdr3_aa: CASTTLLGQGAPGELFF
cdr3_nt: TGCGCCAGCACCACCCTGTTGGGACAGGGGGCTCCCGGGGAGCTGTTTTTT

clone_size: NA
j_call: TRBJ1-2
v_call: TRBV5-4
d_call: TRBD1
cdr3_length: 15
cdr3_aa: CASTTFYRGLGGYTF
cdr3_nt: TGTGCCAGCACAACCTTTTACAGGGGGCTGGGTGGCTACACCTTC

clone_size: NA
j_call: TRBJ2-1
v_call: TRBV5-1
d_call: NA
cdr3_length: 13
cdr3_aa: CASSPDLGMGQFF
cdr3_nt: TGCGCCAGCAGCCCCGATCTCGGGATGGGGCAGTTCTTC

clone_size: NA
j_call: TRBJ2-7
v_call: TRBV5-1
d_call: TRBD1
cdr3_length: 15
cdr3_aa: CASSLTGGSTYEQYF
cdr3_nt: TGCGCCAGCAGCTTAACAGGGGGCTCGACCTACGAGCAGTACTTC

clone_size: NA
j_call: TRBJ1-1
v_call: TRBV19
d_call: NA
cdr3_length: 15
cdr3_aa: CASSIGGTANTEAFF
cdr3_nt: TGTGCCAGTAGTATTGGGGGGACCGCGAACACTGAAGCTTTCTTT

clone_size: few
j_call: TRBJ2-7
v_call: TRBV12-5
d_call: NA
cdr3_length: 12
cdr3_aa: CASGLIRGEQYF
cdr3_nt: TGTGCTAGTGGTTTGATTAGGGGCGAGCAGTACTTC

clone_size: NA
j_call: TRBJ1-2
v_call: TRBV30
d_call: TRBD1
cdr3_length: 12
cdr3_aa: CAWMTGLYGYTF
cdr3_nt: TGTGCCTGGATGACAGGGTTGTATGGCTACACCTTC

clone_size: NA
j_call: TRBJ1-1
v_call: TRBV7-9
d_call: NA
cdr3_length: 15
cdr3_aa: CASSLLGGRDTEAFF
cdr3_nt: TGTGCCAGCAGCTTACTGGGGGGAAGGGACACTGAAGCTTTCTTT

clone_size: NA
j_call: TRBJ1-2
v_call: TRBV11-2
d_call: TRBD1
cdr3_length: 13
cdr3_aa: CASSLAGGYGYTF
cdr3_nt: TGTGCCAGCAGCTTAGCAGGGGGCTATGGCTACACCTTC

clone_size: NA
j_call: TRBJ2-4
v_call: TRBV28
d_call: NA
cdr3_length: 13
cdr3_aa: CASRLTGENIQYF
cdr3_nt: TGTGCCAGCCGACTTACAGGAGAAAACATTCAGTACTTC